This TCR beta chain was retrieved from a study of T cells in Graves' hyperthyroidism and ophthalmopathy. Whole-study findings and limits: Most thyroid-expanded clonotypes above 0.001 were also found in blood.

There are a few counts of this clonotype. The antigen is not known. Patients aged 18 to 65 had newly diagnosed hyperthyroidism of under 2 months' duration. The CDR3 has 14 amino acids. Looked up from germline, CDR1 is MGHDK and CDR2 is SYGVNS. Trimming took off 3 bases at V and 9 bases at J, with 18 bases between the two ends. Using RNA transcripts as the source, TCR beta CDR3 regions were amplified. Carried out on the TCR CDR3, a first-round RT-PCR used the HTBI primer set. TCRdb re-called the multiplex PCR reads through MiXCR, storing one row per CDR3 protein. Here the sample spans around 420,000 distinct CDR3 sequences, 15% to 19% being singletons.

Sequencing was done on a sample of blood. The chain combines TRBV25-1 with TRBJ2-7; a weak D match, TRBD2 (5 bases). The sequence was obtained from a woman under 30 with Graves' hyperthyroidism. The CDR3: CASSEKVRSGRQYF. For the CDR3, the DNA is TGTGCCAGCAGTGAGAAGGTCAGGAGCGGTAGGCAGTACTTC.